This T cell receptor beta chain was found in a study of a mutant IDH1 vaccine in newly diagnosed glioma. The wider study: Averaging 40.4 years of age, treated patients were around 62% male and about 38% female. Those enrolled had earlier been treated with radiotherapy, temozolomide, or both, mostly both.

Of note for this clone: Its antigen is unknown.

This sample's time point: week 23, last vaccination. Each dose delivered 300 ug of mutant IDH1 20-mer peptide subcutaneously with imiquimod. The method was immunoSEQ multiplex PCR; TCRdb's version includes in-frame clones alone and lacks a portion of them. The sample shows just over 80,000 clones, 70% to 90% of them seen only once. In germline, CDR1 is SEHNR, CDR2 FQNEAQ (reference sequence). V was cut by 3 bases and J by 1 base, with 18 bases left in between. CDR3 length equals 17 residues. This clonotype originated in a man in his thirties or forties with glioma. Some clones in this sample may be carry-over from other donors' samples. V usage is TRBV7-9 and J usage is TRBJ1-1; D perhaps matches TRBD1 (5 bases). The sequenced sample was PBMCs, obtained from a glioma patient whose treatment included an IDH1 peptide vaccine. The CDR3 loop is CASSFPDKGPANTEAFF. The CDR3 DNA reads TGTGCCAGCAGCTTCCCGGATAAGGGACCGGCGAACACTGAAGCTTTCTTT.